Listed here are 3 T cell receptor beta chains from one sample, sequenced in a study of beta chain features in type 1 diabetes (dated by TCRdb to about 2018). Library construction relied on the immunoSEQ multiplex PCR assay. All of the isolated RNA was reverse transcribed with the High Capacity cDNA Reverse Transcription Kit, so expressed TCRB transcripts were sequenced. TCRdb retrieved this table from immuneACCESS and kept in-frame rearrangements only. Not all clones are present; in checked studies, unresolved V genes account for under half, and no reason is known for the remainder. This sample lists fewer than 650,000 clones; around 15% were detected once. The ten biggest clones cover around 0.095% of the sample. Sequenced sample: naive CD4+ T cells from blood. Reading the label with the study, this specimen's cell subset or site is: true naive CD4+ T cells. Receptor source: a man between 18 and 29 years old in good health.

V and J are TRBV2 and TRBJ1-5, with TRBD1 matching 7 bases. The CDR3 consists of 14 residues. V dropped 8 bases and J dropped 6; count of bases not matched to a gene: 10. Germline-derived CDR1 and CDR2 are SNHLY and FYNNEI. The CDR3 DNA sequence: TGTGCCAGCCACCAGACAGGGCAAGGTCAGCCCCAGCATTTT. Protein product: CASHQTGQGQPQHF.

This chain joins TRBV28 and TRBJ1-6; D not certain. The CDR3 loop spans 15 amino acids. V was shortened by 5 bases and J by 10 bases, with 18 bases between the two germline ends. The germline gives CDR1 MDHEN, CDR2 SYDVKM. The DNA for the CDR3 is TGTGCCAGCAGTCTACTCCGGGCTAATCAATCACCCCTCCACTTT. Its protein product is CASSLLRANQSPLHF.

This clone came up a few times. J is TRBJ2-5 and V is TRBV7-9; TRBD1 matches at 8 bases. The CDR3 covers 15 residues. Losses at the gene ends were 7 bases for V and 1 base for J; bases not matched to a gene: 8. Per the germline V gene, CDR1 is SEHNR and CDR2 is FQNEAQ (reference sequence). CDR3 DNA sequence: TGTGCCAGCACCCAAGGACAGGGAGCCCAAGAGACCCAGTACTTC. The encoded protein is CASTQGQGAQETQYF.